The rows below give T cell receptor beta chains drawn from one sample of a study of blood T cell repertoires in COVID-19. Here immunoSEQ multiplex PCR was the method, and the copy in TCRdb shows in-frame clones only, minus some. The repertoire holds about 350,000 clones, with approximately 89% as singletons. Input material: peripheral blood. The receptors were gathered from a woman under 30 who had recovered from COVID-19. Each CDR3 is given with its conserved first and last residue. Each record gives: V gene, clone size, D gene, J gene, CDR3 DNA, CDR3 protein. A D gene is named only where the DNA matches it firmly. Clone size, where shown, is once, few, many, or a class for clones that have expanded.

TRBV4-3	NA	TRBD1	TRBJ1-4	TGCGCCAGCAGCCGCGGTCTGGACAGGGCTAATGAAAAACTGTTTTTT	CASSRGLDRANEKLFF
TRBV19	few	NA	TRBJ1-1	TGTGCCAGTAGTATAGGGGGACAGAACACTGAAGCTTTCTTT	CASSIGGQNTEAFF
TRBV4-1	NA	NA	TRBJ1-1	TGCGCCAGCAGCCAACAGGGCCAGAACACTGAAGCTTTCTTT	CASSQQGQNTEAFF
TRBV5-6	NA	TRBD1	TRBJ1-2	TGTGCCAGCAGCCCGGGGGGCAGGGGGCGGATTGGCTACACCTTC	CASSPGGRGRIGYTF
TRBV6-2/TRBV6-3	NA	NA	TRBJ1-1	TGTGCCAGCAGTATCCAGATCAACACTGAAGCTTTCTTT	CASSIQINTEAFF
TRBV5-1	NA	NA	TRBJ2-2	TGCGCCAGCAGCTTGAGTCAGGGCATCTCCACCGGGGAGCTGTTTTTT	CASSLSQGISTGELFF
TRBV28	NA	TRBD1	TRBJ1-6	TGTGCCAGCAGTCTTACAGGGGGCCTGAGCTCCTATAATTCACCCCTCCACTTT	CASSLTGGLSSYNSPLHF
TRBV7-2	NA	NA	TRBJ1-2	TGTGCCAGCAGCTTACACGGAGGTTACTATGGCTACACCTTC	CASSLHGGYYGYTF
TRBV11-3	NA	NA	TRBJ1-1	TGTGCCAGCAGCTTATGGGGGCGGGTCACTGAAGCTTTCTTT	CASSLWGRVTEAFF
TRBV11-2	NA	TRBD2	TRBJ2-1	TGTGCCAGCAGCTTAGTTTCACTAGCGGGAGACAATGAGCAGTTCTTC	CASSLVSLAGDNEQFF
TRBV28	NA	NA	TRBJ1-4	TGTGCCAGCAGTCTCAACCTACTCCCAAATGAAAAACTGTTTTTT	CASSLNLLPNEKLFF
TRBV5-8	few	NA	TRBJ2-2	TGTGCCAGCAGCTTCAGCCAGGTCGGCACCGGGGAGCTGTTTTTT	CASSFSQVGTGELFF
TRBV18	NA	NA	TRBJ2-1	TGTGCCAGCTCACCACGTGGTAGCGGAGGGAGCTCCTACAATGAGCAGTTCTTC	CASSPRGSGGSSYNEQFF
TRBV7-9	NA	NA	TRBJ2-5	TGTGCCAGCAGTTATTCAGGGGAAGAGACCCAGTACTTC	CASSYSGEETQYF
TRBV12-3/TRBV12-4	NA	NA	TRBJ1-6	TGTGCCAGCTTTGAAGCAGGGTCACCCCTCCACTTT	CASFEAGSPLHF
TRBV7-9	NA	TRBD1	TRBJ1-2	TGTGCCAGCAGCCGCATGCCCCTAACAGGGGTGTATGGCTACACCTTC	CASSRMPLTGVYGYTF
TRBV18	NA	TRBD1	TRBJ1-1	TGTGCCAGCTCACCGGGGACAGGGTTGTCCACTGAAGCTTTCTTT	CASSPGTGLSTEAFF
TRBV30	NA	NA	TRBJ1-1	TGTGCCTGGAGTGTACAGGCGAGGAACACTGAAGCTTTCTTT	CAWSVQARNTEAFF
TRBV27	NA	TRBD2	TRBJ2-1	TGTGCCACCTCAGCGGGAGGGCCGGGAAATGAGCAGTTCTTC	CATSAGGPGNEQFF
TRBV5-6	NA	NA	TRBJ2-3	TGTGCCAGCAGCTTGTCAACTCTAAACACAGATACGCAGTATTTT	CASSLSTLNTDTQYF
TRBV9	NA	TRBD1	TRBJ1-6	TGTGCCAGCAGCGTAAGACAGGGCGGTTCACCCCTCCACTTT	CASSVRQGGSPLHF
TRBV23-1	NA	NA	TRBJ1-3	TGCGCCAGCAGTCAATCTCCCCCCCTCTCTGGAAACACCATATATTTT	CASSQSPPLSGNTIYF
TRBV3-1/TRBV3-2	NA	TRBD1	TRBJ2-1	TGTGCCAGCAGCCAAGAAGGGACAGGGGGCCACAATGAGCAGTTCTTC	CASSQEGTGGHNEQFF
TRBV10-3	NA	NA	TRBJ2-5	TGTGCCATCAGTGCTCGGGGAGGAGAGACCCAGTACTTC	CAISARGGETQYF
TRBV24-1	NA	TRBD1	TRBJ1-2	TGTGCCACCAGTGACCGGGGGACAGGGAGATACACCTTC	CATSDRGTGRYTF
TRBV27	NA	TRBD1	TRBJ2-1	TGTGCCAGCAGACTCGGACAGGGGGCCTACAATGAGCAGTTCTTC	CASRLGQGAYNEQFF
TRBV15	once	TRBD1	TRBJ2-5	TGTGCCACCAGCAGAGCGATACAGGGGCAAGAGACCCAGTACTTC	CATSRAIQGQETQYF
TRBV2	NA	TRBD2	TRBJ2-1	TGTGCCAGCAGTGAACAGGGACTAGCGGGAGTTATGAGCTCCTACAATGAGCAGTTCTTC	CASSEQGLAGVMSSYNEQFF
TRBV7-8	NA	TRBD1	TRBJ2-1	TGTGCCAGCAGCCGAGGACAGGGGGCTCTTGAGCAGTTCTTC	CASSRGQGALEQFF
TRBV7-9	once	NA	TRBJ2-5	TGTGCCAGCAGCGGCCAGGCGCAAGAGACCCAGTACTTC	CASSGQAQETQYF
TRBV6-5	NA	NA	TRBJ1-1	TGTGCCAGCGGCAGAATGAACACTGAAGCTTTCTTT	CASGRMNTEAFF
TRBV19	NA	NA	TRBJ1-3	TGTGCCAGTAGTATCTCAGGGGCTGGAAACACCATATATTTT	CASSISGAGNTIYF
TRBV5-6	NA	NA	TRBJ2-5	TGTGCCAGCAGCTTCCCTCAGGGGCTCGGTAGGGGGACCCAGTACTTC	CASSFPQGLGRGTQYF
TRBV12-3/TRBV12-4	NA	TRBD1	TRBJ2-1	TGTGCCAGCAGTTCGACAGGGGATCATGAGCAGTTCTTC	CASSSTGDHEQFF
TRBV27	NA	NA	TRBJ2-1	TGTGCCAGCAGTTTTGCTAGCCGGGATGAGCAGTTCTTC	CASSFASRDEQFF
TRBV7-2	NA	NA	TRBJ2-1	TGTGCCAGCAGCTTAATCGACTTCTCCTACAATGAGCAGTTCTTC	CASSLIDFSYNEQFF
TRBV12-5	NA	TRBD2	TRBJ2-1	TGTGCTAGTGGTTTGGTAGCTAGCGGGAGTGATGAGCAGTTCTTC	CASGLVASGSDEQFF
TRBV6-1	NA	TRBD1	TRBJ1-1	TGTGCCAGCAGTGCGATCTCCGGGACAGGGGGCACTGAAGCTTTCTTT	CASSAISGTGGTEAFF
TRBV24-1	NA	TRBD2	TRBJ2-1	TGTGCCACCAGTGATATTCGCGGGAGACGAGATGAGCAGTTCTTC	CATSDIRGRRDEQFF
TRBV18	NA	TRBD1	TRBJ1-5	TGTGCCAGCTCACCGGACAGGTTCGATCAGCCCCAGCATTTT	CASSPDRFDQPQHF
TRBV2	NA	NA	TRBJ2-3	TGTGCCAGCGCCGCCGAGCGGGCCGGGGAGGATACGCAGTATTTT	CASAAERAGEDTQYF
TRBV2	NA	NA	TRBJ2-3	TGTGCCAGCCCCCTGCTTGGGCTAGCGACAGATACGCAGTATTTT	CASPLLGLATDTQYF
TRBV19	NA	TRBD1	TRBJ1-5	TGTGCCAGTAGTACCGACAGGGGGATGTTGAATCAGCCCCAGCATTTT	CASSTDRGMLNQPQHF
TRBV7-9	NA	NA	TRBJ1-2	TGTGCCAGCAGCCACCAGGACAGTTCCGGCTACACCTTC	CASSHQDSSGYTF
TRBV5-8	NA	NA	TRBJ1-5	TGTGCCAGCAGCTTGGCCGGGGGGAATCAGCCCCAGCATTTT	CASSLAGGNQPQHF
TRBV18	NA	NA	TRBJ2-3	TGTGCCAGCTCAGATGGGCCCACAGATACGCAGTATTTT	CASSDGPTDTQYF
TRBV29-1	NA	NA	TRBJ2-5	TGCAGCGTTGTGGGTCCCGGGGAGACCCAGTACTTC	CSVVGPGETQYF
TRBV24-1	NA	NA	TRBJ2-1	TGTGCCACCAGTCCTAGCAGCTACAATGAGCAGTTCTTC	CATSPSSYNEQFF
TRBV18	once	TRBD1	TRBJ1-5	TGTGCCAGCTCACCAGGGACAGCCAATCAGCCCCAGCATTTT	CASSPGTANQPQHF
TRBV5-4	NA	TRBD1	TRBJ2-1	TGTGCCAGCAGCTCTCGATTTGGACAGGGGGCGTCTTATGAGCAGTTCTTC	CASSSRFGQGASYEQFF
TRBV5-1	once	TRBD2	TRBJ2-2	TGCGCCAGCAGCTTGTCGGCTAGCGGGAGGCTGAGACGTGCCGGGGAGCTGTTTTTT	CASSLSASGRLRRAGELFF
TRBV2	NA	TRBD1	TRBJ1-2	TGTGCCAGCAGTGAAACAGGGGGGGCTAACTATGGCTACACCTTC	CASSETGGANYGYTF
TRBV11-3	NA	TRBD2	TRBJ2-3	TGTGCCAGCAGCAGAGGGACTAGCGGGAGGGGCACAGATACGCAGTATTTT	CASSRGTSGRGTDTQYF
TRBV7-2	NA	NA	TRBJ2-5	TGTGCCAGCAGCCCTCCGGGGAGGTTAGGAACCCAGTACTTC	CASSPPGRLGTQYF